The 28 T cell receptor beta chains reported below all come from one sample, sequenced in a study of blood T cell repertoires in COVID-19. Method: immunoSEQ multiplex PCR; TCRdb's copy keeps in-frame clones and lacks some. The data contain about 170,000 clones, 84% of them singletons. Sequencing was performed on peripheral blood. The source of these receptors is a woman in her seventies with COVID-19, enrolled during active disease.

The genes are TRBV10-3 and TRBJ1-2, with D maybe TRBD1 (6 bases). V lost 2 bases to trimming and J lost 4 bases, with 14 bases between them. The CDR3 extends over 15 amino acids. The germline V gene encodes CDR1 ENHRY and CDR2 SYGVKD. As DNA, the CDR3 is TGTGCCATCAGTGAGGTAACCGGGACAATCTATGGCTACACCTTC. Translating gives CAISEVTGTIYGYTF.

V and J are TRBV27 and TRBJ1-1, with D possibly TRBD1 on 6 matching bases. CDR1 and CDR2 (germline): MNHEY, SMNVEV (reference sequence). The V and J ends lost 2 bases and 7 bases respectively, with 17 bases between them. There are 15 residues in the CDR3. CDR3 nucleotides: TGTGCCAGCAGTTTACAAGGGGCAGGGGCCGGTGAAGCTTTCTTT. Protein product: CASSLQGAGAGEAFF.

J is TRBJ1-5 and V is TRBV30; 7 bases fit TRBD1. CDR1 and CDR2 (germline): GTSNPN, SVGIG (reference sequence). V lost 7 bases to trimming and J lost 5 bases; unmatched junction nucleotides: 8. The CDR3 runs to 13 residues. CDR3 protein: CASRQGRDQPQHF. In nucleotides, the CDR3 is TGTGCCTCCCGACAGGGACGGGATCAGCCCCAGCATTTT.

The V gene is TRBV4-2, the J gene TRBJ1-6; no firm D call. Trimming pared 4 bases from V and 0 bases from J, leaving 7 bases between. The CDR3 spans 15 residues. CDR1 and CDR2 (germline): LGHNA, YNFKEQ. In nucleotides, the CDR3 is TGTGCCAGCAGCCCCGGGAGCTCCTATAATTCACCCCTCCACTTT. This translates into CASSPGSSYNSPLHF.

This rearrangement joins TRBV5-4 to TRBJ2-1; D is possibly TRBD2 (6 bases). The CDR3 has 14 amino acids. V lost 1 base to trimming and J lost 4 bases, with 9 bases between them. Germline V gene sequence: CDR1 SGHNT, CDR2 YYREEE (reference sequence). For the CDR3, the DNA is TGTGCCAGCAGCTTGCAAGCGGGTTACAATGAGCAGTTCTTC. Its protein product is CASSLQAGYNEQFF.

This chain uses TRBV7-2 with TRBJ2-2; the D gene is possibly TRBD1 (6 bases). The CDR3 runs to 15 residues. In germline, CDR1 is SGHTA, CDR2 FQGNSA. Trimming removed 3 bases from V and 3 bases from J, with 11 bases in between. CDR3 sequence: CASSLLGADTGELFF. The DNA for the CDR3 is TGTGCCAGCAGCTTGCTGGGGGCGGACACCGGGGAGCTGTTTTTT.

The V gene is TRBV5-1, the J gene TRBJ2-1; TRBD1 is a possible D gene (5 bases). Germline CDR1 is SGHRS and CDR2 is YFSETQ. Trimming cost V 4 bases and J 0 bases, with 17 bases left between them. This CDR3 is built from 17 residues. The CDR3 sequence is CASSKGISSYSYNEQFF. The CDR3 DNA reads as TGCGCCAGCAGCAAGGGGATTAGCAGCTACTCCTACAATGAGCAGTTCTTC.

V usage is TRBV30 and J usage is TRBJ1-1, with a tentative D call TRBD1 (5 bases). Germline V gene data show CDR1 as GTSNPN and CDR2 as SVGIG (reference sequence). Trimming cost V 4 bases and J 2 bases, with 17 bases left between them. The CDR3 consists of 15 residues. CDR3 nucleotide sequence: TGTGCCTGGACTCGAGGTCTGACAGCTAACACTGAAGCTTTCTTT. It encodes CAWTRGLTANTEAFF.

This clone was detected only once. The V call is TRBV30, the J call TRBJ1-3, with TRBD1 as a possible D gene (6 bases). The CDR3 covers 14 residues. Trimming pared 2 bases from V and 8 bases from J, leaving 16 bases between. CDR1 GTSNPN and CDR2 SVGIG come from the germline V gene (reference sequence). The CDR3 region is CAWSIGGGFDTIYF. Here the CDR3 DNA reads TGTGCCTGGAGTATCGGGGGGGGCTTTGACACCATATATTTT.

The CDR3 sequence: CASRRSDRARGRTKNIQYF. CDR3 nucleotides: TGTGCCAGCAGACGATCCGACAGGGCAAGGGGAAGGACCAAAAACATTCAGTACTTC. The chain is built from TRBV28 and TRBJ2-4, with 7 bases lining up with TRBD1. The CDR3 loop spans 19 amino acids. The J segment lost 2 bases and the V segment lost 6 bases, leaving 19 bases of the junction unmatched. Germline V gene data show CDR1 as MDHEN and CDR2 as SYDVKM. Together with reference TRBV28 and TRBJ2-4, the CDR3 gives the full variable domain: DVKVTQSSRYLVKRTGEKVFLECVQDMDHENMFWYRQDPGLGLRLIYFSYDVKMKEKGDIPEGYSVSREKKERFSLILESASTNQTSMYLCASRRSDRARGRTKNIQYFGAGTRLSVL.

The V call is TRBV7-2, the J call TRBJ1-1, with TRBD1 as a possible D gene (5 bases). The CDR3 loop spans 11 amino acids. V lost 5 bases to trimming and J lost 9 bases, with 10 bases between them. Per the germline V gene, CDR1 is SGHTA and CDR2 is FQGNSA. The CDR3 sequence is CASSAGLQAFF. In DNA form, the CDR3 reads TGTGCCAGCAGCGCGGGACTACAAGCTTTCTTT. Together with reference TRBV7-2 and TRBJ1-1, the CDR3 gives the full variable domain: GAGVSQSPSNKVTEKGKDVELRCDPISGHTALYWYRQSLGQGLEFLIYFQGNSAPDKSGLPSDRFSAERTGGSVSTLTIQRTQQEDSAVYLCASSAGLQAFFGQGTRLTVV.

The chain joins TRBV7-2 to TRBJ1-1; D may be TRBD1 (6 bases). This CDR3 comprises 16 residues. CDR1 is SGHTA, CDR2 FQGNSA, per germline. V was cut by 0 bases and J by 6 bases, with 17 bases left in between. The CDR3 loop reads CASSLARRGKGAEAFF. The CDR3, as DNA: TGTGCCAGCAGCTTAGCGAGGAGAGGGAAGGGGGCTGAAGCTTTCTTT.

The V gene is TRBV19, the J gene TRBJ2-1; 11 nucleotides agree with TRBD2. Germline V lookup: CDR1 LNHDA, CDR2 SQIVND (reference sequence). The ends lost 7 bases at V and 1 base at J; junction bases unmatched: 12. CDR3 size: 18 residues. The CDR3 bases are TGTGCCAGTAAGATAGGCACTAGCGGGAGTCTTTCCTACAATGAGCAGTTCTTC. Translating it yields CASKIGTSGSLSYNEQFF. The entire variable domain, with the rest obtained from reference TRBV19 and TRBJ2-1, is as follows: DGGITQSPKYLFRKEGQNVTLSCEQNLNHDAMYWYRQDPGQGLRLIYYSQIVNDFQKGDIAEGYSVSREKKESFPLTVTSAQKNPTAFYLCASKIGTSGSLSYNEQFFGPGTRLTVL.

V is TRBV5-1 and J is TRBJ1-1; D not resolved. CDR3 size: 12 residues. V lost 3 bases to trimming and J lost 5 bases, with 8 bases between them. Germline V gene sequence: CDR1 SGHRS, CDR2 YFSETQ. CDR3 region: CASSYSGTEAFF. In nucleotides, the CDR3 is TGCGCCAGCAGCTACAGCGGGACTGAAGCTTTCTTT.

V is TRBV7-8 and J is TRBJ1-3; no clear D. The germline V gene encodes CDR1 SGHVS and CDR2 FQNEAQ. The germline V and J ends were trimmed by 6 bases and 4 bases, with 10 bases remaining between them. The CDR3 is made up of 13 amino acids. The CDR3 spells CASRRSGGNTIYF. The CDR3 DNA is TGTGCCAGCAGACGAAGCGGGGGAAACACCATATATTTT.

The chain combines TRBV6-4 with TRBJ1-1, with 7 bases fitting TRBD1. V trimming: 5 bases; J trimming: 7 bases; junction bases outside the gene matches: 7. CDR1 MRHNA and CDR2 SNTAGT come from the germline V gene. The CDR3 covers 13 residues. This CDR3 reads CASSPQGGDEAFF. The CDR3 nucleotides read TGTGCCAGCAGTCCCCAGGGGGGTGATGAAGCTTTCTTT.

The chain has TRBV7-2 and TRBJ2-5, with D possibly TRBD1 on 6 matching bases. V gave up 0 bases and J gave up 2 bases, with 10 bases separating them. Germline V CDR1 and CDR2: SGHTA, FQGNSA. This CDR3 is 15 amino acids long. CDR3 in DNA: TGTGCCAGCAGCTTAGCGGTGGGGGCGCAAGAGACCCAGTACTTC. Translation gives CASSLAVGAQETQYF.

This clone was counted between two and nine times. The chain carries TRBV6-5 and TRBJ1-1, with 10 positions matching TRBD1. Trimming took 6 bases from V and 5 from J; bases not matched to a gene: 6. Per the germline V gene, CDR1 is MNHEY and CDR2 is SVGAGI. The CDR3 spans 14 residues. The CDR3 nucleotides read TGTGCCAGCAGGATTGGGACAGGGGAGACTGAAGCTTTCTTT. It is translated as CASRIGTGETEAFF.

The DNA of the CDR3 is TGTGCCAGCAGTTCAAACCCCCCCCAGGGTAGTTACGAGCAGTACTTC. Encoded protein: CASSSNPPQGSYEQYF. The chain employs TRBV27 and TRBJ2-7; maybe TRBD1 (5 bases). The germline V and J ends were trimmed by 4 bases and 4 bases, with 20 bases remaining between them. There are 16 residues in the CDR3. The V gene's germline CDR1 is MNHEY and CDR2 SMNVEV (reference sequence).

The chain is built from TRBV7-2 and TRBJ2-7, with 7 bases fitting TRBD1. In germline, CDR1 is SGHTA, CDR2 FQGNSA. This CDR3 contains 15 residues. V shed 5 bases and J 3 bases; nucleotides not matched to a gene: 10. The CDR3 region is CASSLNRNRGYEQYF. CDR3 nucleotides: TGTGCCAGCAGCCTTAACCGCAACAGGGGCTACGAGCAGTACTTC.

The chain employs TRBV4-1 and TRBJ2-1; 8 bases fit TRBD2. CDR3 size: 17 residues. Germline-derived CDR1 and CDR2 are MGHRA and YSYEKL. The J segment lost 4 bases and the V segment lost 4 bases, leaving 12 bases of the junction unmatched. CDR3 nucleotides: TGCGCCAGCAGCCTTCCCCCGGGAGGGCGCAGGTACAATGAGCAGTTCTTC. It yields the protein CASSLPPGGRRYNEQFF.

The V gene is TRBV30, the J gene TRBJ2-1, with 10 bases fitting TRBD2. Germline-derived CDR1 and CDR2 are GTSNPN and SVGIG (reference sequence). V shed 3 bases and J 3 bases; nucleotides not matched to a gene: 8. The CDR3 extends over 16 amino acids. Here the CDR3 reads CAWRTGGLAVYNEQFF. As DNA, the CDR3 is TGTGCCTGGAGGACCGGAGGACTAGCGGTCTACAATGAGCAGTTCTTC.

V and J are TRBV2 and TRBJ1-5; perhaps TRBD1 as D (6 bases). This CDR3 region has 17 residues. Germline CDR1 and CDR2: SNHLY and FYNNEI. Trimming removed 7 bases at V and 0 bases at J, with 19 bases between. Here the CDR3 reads CASNGGGMGYSNQPQHF. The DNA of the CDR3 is TGTGCCAGCAACGGTGGGGGCATGGGTTATAGCAATCAGCCCCAGCATTTT.

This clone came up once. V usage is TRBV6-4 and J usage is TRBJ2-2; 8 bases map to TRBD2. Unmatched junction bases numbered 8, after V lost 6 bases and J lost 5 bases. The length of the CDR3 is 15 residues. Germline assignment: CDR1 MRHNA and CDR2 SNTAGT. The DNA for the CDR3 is TGTGCCAGCAGCCTGACTAGCGCGGGAACCGGGGAGCTGTTTTTT. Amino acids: CASSLTSAGTGELFF.

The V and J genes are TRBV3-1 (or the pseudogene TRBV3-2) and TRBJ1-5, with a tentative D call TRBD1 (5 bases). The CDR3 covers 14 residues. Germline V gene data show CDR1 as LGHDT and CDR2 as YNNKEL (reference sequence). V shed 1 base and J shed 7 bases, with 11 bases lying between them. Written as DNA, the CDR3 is TGTGCCAGCAGCCAAGGGGTGCGGGACCAGCCCCAGCATTTT. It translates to CASSQGVRDQPQHF.

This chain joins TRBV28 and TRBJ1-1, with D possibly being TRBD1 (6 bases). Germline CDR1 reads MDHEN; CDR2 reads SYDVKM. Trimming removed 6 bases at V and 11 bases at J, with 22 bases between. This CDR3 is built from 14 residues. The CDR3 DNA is TGTGCCAGCAGCCTCGACAGGTTGGTTGGTATGGCTTTCTTT. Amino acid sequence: CASSLDRLVGMAFF.

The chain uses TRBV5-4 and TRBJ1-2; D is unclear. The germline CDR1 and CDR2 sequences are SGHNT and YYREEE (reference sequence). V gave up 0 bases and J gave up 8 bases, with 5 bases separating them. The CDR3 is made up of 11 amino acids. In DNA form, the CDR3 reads TGTGCCAGCAGCTTGGGGCTCGGCTACACCTTC. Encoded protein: CASSLGLGYTF.

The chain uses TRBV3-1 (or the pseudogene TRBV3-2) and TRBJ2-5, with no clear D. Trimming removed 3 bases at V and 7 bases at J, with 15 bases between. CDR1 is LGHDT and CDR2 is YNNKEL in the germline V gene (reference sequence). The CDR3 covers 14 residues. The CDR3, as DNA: TGTGCCAGCAGCCAGTCGTCGCTTTCGGGGACCCAGTACTTC. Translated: CASSQSSLSGTQYF.